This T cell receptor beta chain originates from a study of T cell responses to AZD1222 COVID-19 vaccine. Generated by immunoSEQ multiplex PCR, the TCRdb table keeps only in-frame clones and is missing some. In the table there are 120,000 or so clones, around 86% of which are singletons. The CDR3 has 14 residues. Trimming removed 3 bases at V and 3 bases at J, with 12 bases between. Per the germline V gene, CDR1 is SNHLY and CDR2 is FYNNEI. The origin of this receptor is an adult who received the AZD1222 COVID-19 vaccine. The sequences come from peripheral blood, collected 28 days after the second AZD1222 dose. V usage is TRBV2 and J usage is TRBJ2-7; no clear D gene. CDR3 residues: CASSDILFSYEQYF. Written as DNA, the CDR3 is TGTGCCAGCAGTGACATCCTTTTCAGCTACGAGCAGTACTTC.